This T cell receptor beta chain was sequenced in a study of cytomegalovirus exposure and HLA in healthy donors. Study information: Previous work identified roughly 120 million unique TCR beta sequences from around 200 million T cells. Within an early data release were around 87 million unique TCRs drawn from HLA-typed donors. Whole-study results and caveats: A cluster of highly shared sequence variants was likely a sequencing artifact.

This CDR3 is built from 13 residues. Germline V gene data show CDR1 as SGHRS and CDR2 as YFSETQ. V was shortened by 5 bases and J by 0 bases, with 8 bases between the two germline ends. Turning to this clone: Its antigen is not known.

PCR involved 60 Vbeta and 13 Jbeta primers. TCRdb keeps only in-frame clones here, not all; method: immunoSEQ multiplex PCR. The repertoire holds 130,000 or so clones, around 80% seen once, with approximately 1.5% in the top ten. The sample was PBMCs. This sequence was found in a woman aged 18-29 years in good health and CMV-seronegative. J is TRBJ1-1 and V is TRBV5-1; D is unclear. CDR3 in DNA: TGCGCCAGCAGGGTAGAGGTGAACACTGAAGCTTTCTTT. This encodes CASRVEVNTEAFF.